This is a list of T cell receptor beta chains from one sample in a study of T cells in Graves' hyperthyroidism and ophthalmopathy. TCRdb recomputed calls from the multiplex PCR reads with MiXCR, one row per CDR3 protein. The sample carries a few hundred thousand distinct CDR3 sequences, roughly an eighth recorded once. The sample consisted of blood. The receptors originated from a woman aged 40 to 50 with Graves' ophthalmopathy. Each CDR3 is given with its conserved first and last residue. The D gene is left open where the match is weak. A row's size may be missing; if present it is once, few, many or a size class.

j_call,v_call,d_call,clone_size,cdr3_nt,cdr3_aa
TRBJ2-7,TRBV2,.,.,TGTGCCAGCAGTGAGGATCTCTCCTACGAGCAGTACTTC,CASSEDLSYEQYF
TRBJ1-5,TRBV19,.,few,TGTGCCAGTACTCGGGTGGGCAGGGCGTTTCAGCCCCAGCATTTT,CASTRVGRAFQPQHF
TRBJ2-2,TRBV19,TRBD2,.,TGTGCCAGTTCTGGGATCCGGCTAGCGGGTAGGCCTTGGGCCACCGGGGAGCTGTTTTTT,CASSGIRLAGRPWATGELFF
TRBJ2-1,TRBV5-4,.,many,TGTGCCAGCAGCTTGTGGAATGAGCAGTTCTTC,CASSLWNEQFF
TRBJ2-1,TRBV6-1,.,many,TGTGCCAGCAGTGAAGCCCCTCGGGGGGCTGAGTACAATGAGCAGTTCTTC,CASSEAPRGAEYNEQFF
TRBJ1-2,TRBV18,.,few,TGTGCCAGCTCACCCTTGGACAGAACCTATGGCTACACCTTC,CASSPLDRTYGYTF
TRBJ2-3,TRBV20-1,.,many,TGCAGTGCTAGAGATCCGGGAAGGAATTCAGATACGCAGTATTTT,CSARDPGRNSDTQYF
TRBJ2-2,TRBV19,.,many,TGTGCCAGTAGTATGAGAGGGCCTTCGGTCGGGGAGCTGTTTTTT,CASSMRGPSVGELFF
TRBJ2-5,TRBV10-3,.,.,TGTGCCATCAGACTAGGGGAGACCCAGTACTTC,CAIRLGETQYF
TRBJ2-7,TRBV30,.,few,TGTGCCTGGAGATGGCCCGGGATCCCCTACGAGCAGTACTTC,CAWRWPGIPYEQYF